This TCR beta chain was found in a study of vaccination and CD4 T cells after COVID-19. Across the study: Blood was drawn a median 72 days post second dose, range 14 to 241. Stimulation used overlapping spike peptides from SARS-CoV-2, HCoV-NL63, HCoV-OC43 and HCoV-229E.

Stated treatment: roughly 10-day PBMC culture with coronavirus spike peptide pools or control peptides (ViraFEST assay). Investigators obtained the unexposed donor's CD4+ T cells before the COVID-19 pandemic (2011-2018). Peptide pools at roughly 11 ug/ml stimulated 2 million or so PBMCs per well with about 9.1 IU/ml IL-2. At both days 3 and 7, half the medium was replaced with fresh IL-2 medium. Oncomine TCR Beta short-read sequencing was applied to DNA from cultured CD4+ T cells. The genomic DNA was obtained from cultured CD4+ T cells by extraction with the QIAamp micro DNA kit. TCRdb analysed the PCR reads with MiXCR anew, one entry per CDR3 protein. The data contain 10,000 or so distinct CDR3 sequences, 25% to 35% of them seen just once; the ten biggest clones take up around 13%. As to this clonotype: The antigen is undetermined.

The CDR3 is made up of 18 amino acids. Germline V gives CDR1 SNHLY, CDR2 FYNNEI. Trimming removed 3 bases from V and 1 base from J; junction bases left unmatched: 14. The chain links TRBV2 to TRBJ2-7; 8 positions match TRBD1. This TCR was recovered from a human donor in good health. Sequencing was performed on CD4+ T cells from blood, cultured in vitro. The CDR3 DNA is TGTGCCAGCAGTGAGCTCATTAGGAGGACAGGGTTTTCCTACGAGCAGTACTTC. Its translation: CASSELIRRTGFSYEQYF.